The source of this T cell receptor (beta chain) is a study of regulatory T cells in long-lasting Graves disease. Time point of the sample: persistent/refractory GD, antithyroid drugs over 5 years with positive TRAb. PBMC-derived RNA was used for the TCR library. J gave up 7 bases and V 7 bases, and 18 bases lay outside the gene matches. CDR1 and CDR2 (germline): MNHNS, SASEGT. The CDR3 spans 16 residues. In building TCR beta libraries, iRepertoire HTBI primers were used together with Arm-PCR of CDR3 regions. MiXCR, applied by TCRdb to the multiplex PCR reads, yields one record per CDR3 protein. The table records hundreds of thousands of distinct CDR3 sequences, around 20% of them present only once.

The chain is built from TRBV6-1 and TRBJ2-7, with 8 bases matching TRBD2. The sample here was peripheral blood mononuclear cells (PBMCs), taken when the disease was refractory, from a patient treated with antithyroid drugs. The receptor's source is a female donor with Graves disease. The CDR3 DNA sequence: TGTGCCAGCACTACTCGGACTAGCCGCTTCTACAATGAGCAGTACTTC. Its translation: CASTTRTSRFYNEQYF.